Listed below are T cell receptor beta chains from one sample, sequenced in a study of T cells after somatic rescue of genetic block. Data came from immunoSEQ multiplex PCR; TCRdb stores just in-frame clones and leaves some out. This sample has roughly 11,000 clones, with around 73% found just once. Input material: peripheral blood mononuclear cells (PBMCs). The source of these receptors is a boy aged 5-17 years. Both conserved end residues are part of each CDR3. D genes are given only for firm matches. Clone size is given for some rows only: seen once, a few or many times, or a class if the clone is expanded.

j_call: TRBJ1-2; v_call: TRBV5-4; d_call: TRBD1; clone_size: once; cdr3_aa: CASSLTGGLYGYTF; cdr3_nt: TGTGCCAGCAGCTTGACAGGGGGACTATATGGCTACACCTTC
j_call: TRBJ1-2; v_call: TRBV2; d_call: NA; clone_size: few; cdr3_aa: CASSEALRAGYTF; cdr3_nt: TGTGCCAGCAGTGAAGCACTCAGGGCAGGCTACACCTTC
j_call: TRBJ2-6; v_call: TRBV18; d_call: NA; clone_size: NA; cdr3_aa: CASSRGRTSGANVLTF; cdr3_nt: TGTGCCAGCTCACGGGGACGCACCTCTGGGGCCAACGTCCTGACTTTC
j_call: TRBJ2-2; v_call: TRBV4-1; d_call: NA; clone_size: NA; cdr3_aa: CASSQDRGALLGELFF; cdr3_nt: TGCGCCAGCAGCCAAGATCGGGGGGCCCTCTTGGGGGAGCTGTTTTTT
j_call: TRBJ1-3; v_call: TRBV27; d_call: NA; clone_size: NA; cdr3_aa: CASSLAGARGNTIYF; cdr3_nt: TGTGCCAGCAGTTTAGCGGGGGCGAGAGGAAACACCATATATTTT
j_call: TRBJ2-5; v_call: TRBV6-4; d_call: NA; clone_size: NA; cdr3_aa: CAGYTIRDKKAETQYF; cdr3_nt: TGTGCCGGATATACTATACGGGACAAGAAAGCGGAGACCCAGTACTTC
j_call: TRBJ1-2; v_call: TRBV7-2; d_call: NA; clone_size: NA; cdr3_aa: CASSFYYNYGYTF; cdr3_nt: TGTGCCAGCAGCTTCTATTATAACTATGGCTACACCTTC
j_call: TRBJ2-7; v_call: TRBV7-9; d_call: NA; clone_size: NA; cdr3_aa: CASSSGLFYEQYF; cdr3_nt: TGTGCCAGCAGCTCCGGACTTTTCTACGAGCAGTACTTC
j_call: TRBJ2-2; v_call: TRBV4-3; d_call: TRBD2; clone_size: NA; cdr3_aa: CASSQELAGAQNTGELFF; cdr3_nt: TGCGCCAGCAGCCAAGAGCTAGCGGGAGCGCAGAACACCGGGGAGCTGTTTTTT
j_call: TRBJ2-3; v_call: TRBV19; d_call: TRBD2; clone_size: NA; cdr3_aa: CASSLTSGPKLKDTQYF; cdr3_nt: TGTGCCAGTAGTCTTACTAGCGGGCCGAAACTAAAAGATACGCAGTATTTT
j_call: TRBJ2-5; v_call: TRBV21-1; d_call: NA; clone_size: NA; cdr3_aa: CASSKGRAGAQETQYF; cdr3_nt: TGTGCCAGCAGCAAAGGCCGGGCAGGGGCCCAAGAGACCCAGTACTTC
j_call: TRBJ1-1; v_call: TRBV5-6; d_call: NA; clone_size: NA; cdr3_aa: CASSPRGRWTEAFF; cdr3_nt: TGTGCCAGCAGCCCCCGAGGGAGGTGGACTGAAGCTTTCTTT
j_call: TRBJ1-6; v_call: TRBV27; d_call: NA; clone_size: NA; cdr3_aa: CASAGAATSPLHF; cdr3_nt: TGTGCCAGCGCGGGGGCAGCGACTTCACCCCTCCACTTT
j_call: TRBJ2-3; v_call: TRBV5-1; d_call: NA; clone_size: NA; cdr3_aa: CASSPGGGRRPTDTQYF; cdr3_nt: TGCGCCAGCAGCCCCGGTGGTGGGAGGCGCCCCACAGATACGCAGTATTTT